This entry lists 31 T cell receptor beta chains sequenced from one sample in a study of T-cell reconstitution after alpha-beta-depleted transplantation in children (dated by TCRdb to about 2016). Libraries were prepared through PCR. This sample was sequenced with an Illumina HiSeq 2500. TCR libraries were prepared with molecular barcoding, using unique molecular identifiers to normalize TCRbeta repertoire quantification. TCRdb itself trimmed the public reads at Q25 with fastp, ran MiXCR and retained productive beta chains. Entries are consolidated by CDR3 protein sequence, retaining the most common genes and DNA. The sample data list a few hundred thousand distinct CDR3 sequences, and about a fifth of these were observed just once. 3.5% to 4% of the sample belongs to the ten largest clones. The sequencing here drew on PBMCs from the stem cell graft donor, taken from the stem cell graft. The receptors stem from a human donor who donated a stem cell graft to a child with acute myeloid leukemia.

In this sample, this clonotype turned up many times. J is TRBJ2-1 and V is TRBV6-5, with TRBD2 identical over 7 bases. This CDR3 is built from 13 residues. The trim removed 2 bases at V and 13 bases at J, leaving 8 bases unmatched. Germline V gene sequence: CDR1 MNHEY, CDR2 SVGAGI. The CDR3 DNA reads TGTGCCAGCAGTTACGGCGGGAGAGGGCTACAGTTCTTC. The encoded protein is CASSYGGRGLQFF.

This clonotype occurred a few times. The chain couples TRBV28 to TRBJ2-1, with a tentative D call TRBD1 (6 bases). CDR3 length: 16 residues. V lost 5 bases and J 3 bases, leaving 17 bases between the germline ends. Germline-derived CDR1 and CDR2 are MDHEN and SYDVKM. The DNA of the CDR3 is TGTGCCAGCAGTCCGGACAGCCGACGGTTCTACAATGAGCAGTTCTTC. This translates into CASSPDSRRFYNEQFF.

This clonotype showed up just a few times. J is TRBJ1-2 and V is TRBV27; D is ambiguous. The CDR3 is 13 residues long. The germline CDR1 and CDR2 sequences are MNHEY and SMNVEV (reference sequence). Trimming pared 7 bases from V and 8 bases from J, leaving 17 bases between. The CDR3 coding sequence is TGTGCCAGCAAACCGGGCGTGTCATGGGGCTACACCTTC. Protein: CASKPGVSWGYTF.

The chain recombines TRBV6-2 or TRBV6-3 with TRBJ2-5; 7 bases align to TRBD2. V lost 2 bases and J lost 5; bases outside the gene matches: 8. The CDR3 is 15 amino acids. Germline V gene lookup returns CDR1 MNHEY and CDR2 SVGEGT. CDR3 in amino acids: CASSYISTGGETQYF. DNA for the CDR3: TGTGCCAGCAGTTACATTTCAACGGGGGGTGAGACCCAGTACTTC.

The chain has TRBV12-3 or TRBV12-4 and TRBJ2-7; perhaps TRBD2 as D (6 bases). The CDR3 spans 15 residues. The V end lost 1 base, the J end lost 3 bases, and 13 bases lay between the germline ends. The CDR3 loop reads CASSLVGGSFYEQYF. The CDR3 nucleotides read TGTGCCAGCAGTTTAGTGGGGGGTTCTTTCTACGAGCAGTACTTC.

The chain carries TRBV30 and TRBJ2-2; TRBD2 matches at 7 bases. Germline CDR1 GTSNPN, CDR2 SVGIG (reference sequence). The CDR3 runs 15 residues. Losses at the gene ends were 0 bases for V and 6 bases for J; bases not matched to a gene: 7. Here the CDR3 reads CAWSVGGSFPGELFF. The CDR3 nucleotides are TGTGCCTGGAGTGTGGGCGGGAGTTTCCCCGGGGAGCTGTTTTTT.

The chain recombines TRBV7-1 with TRBJ2-5; D gene ambiguous. TRBV7-1 is given ORF status, its function remaining uncertain. The CDR3 totals 13 residues. V was pared by 5 bases and J by 5 bases, with 12 bases between. The CDR3 nucleotides are TGTGCCAGCAGCCCGGACCCGTGGGAGACCCAGTACTTC. Translation: CASSPDPWETQYF.

This clonotype has at least ten counts. This sequence joins TRBV7-6 and TRBJ1-1; the D is unclear. Germline lookup yields CDR1 SGHVS and CDR2 FNYEAQ. The V end was cut by 1 base, the J end by 4 bases, with 13 bases between. The CDR3 is 15 amino acids. This CDR3 is CASSLESEGVTEAFF. CDR3 sequence (DNA): TGTGCCAGCAGCTTAGAAAGTGAGGGCGTCACTGAAGCTTTCTTT.

This clonotype was observed a few times. V and J are TRBV7-9 and TRBJ2-6; D unresolved. Trimming shortened V by 1 base and J by 3 bases, and 7 bases separated the two germline ends. Germline CDR1 is SEHNR and CDR2 is FQNEAQ (reference sequence). This CDR3 contains 15 residues. The CDR3 nucleotides read TGTGCCAGCAGCTTAGGCAGAGGTGGGGCCAACGTCCTGACTTTC. It translates to CASSLGRGGANVLTF. Using reference TRBV7-9 and TRBJ2-6 for the parts outside the CDR3, the full variable domain is DTGVSQNPRHKITKRGQNVTFRCDPISEHNRLYWYRQTLGQGPEFLTYFQNEAQLEKSRLLSDRFSAERPKGSFSTLEIQRTEQGDSAMYLCASSLGRGGANVLTFGAGSRLTVL.

This clonotype was counted only a few times. V gene TRBV6-1 combines with J gene TRBJ1-1, with a possible D match to TRBD1 (5 bases). The CDR3 has 14 amino acids. Germline V CDR1 and CDR2: MNHNS, SASEGT. Trimming stripped 3 bases from V and 1 base from J, with 9 bases between. DNA of the CDR3: TGTGCCAGCAGTGAGGGGCGGCAGAACACTGAAGCTTTCTTT. Translating it yields CASSEGRQNTEAFF.

V and J are TRBV6-5 and TRBJ2-5, with D uncertain. Germline loops: CDR1 MNHEY, CDR2 SVGAGI. The V end was cut by 2 bases, the J end by 5 bases, with 9 bases between. CDR3 length equals 13 residues. The CDR3 bases are TGTGCCAGCAGTTACGACTTACTGGAGACCCAGTACTTC. As protein: CASSYDLLETQYF.

This rearrangement joins TRBV28 to TRBJ1-6; D might be TRBD1 (6 bases). Germline CDR1 is MDHEN and CDR2 is SYDVKM. Trimming took off 6 bases at V and 9 bases at J, with 15 bases between the two ends. The CDR3 totals 14 residues. The CDR3: CASSSGQRSSPLHF. The CDR3 nucleotides read TGTGCCAGCAGCTCGGGACAACGCTCTTCACCCCTCCACTTT.

The V call is TRBV12-3 or TRBV12-4, the J call TRBJ2-2; TRBD1 agrees at 8 bases. The CDR3 sequence is 15 residues long. The V segment lost 5 bases and the J segment 6 bases; nucleotides outside the gene matches: 8. The CDR3 region has the DNA TGTGCCAGCAGTCGGGACAGGAGGGGCCCCGGGGAGCTGTTTTTT. Residues: CASSRDRRGPGELFF.

This clonotype was seen only a few times. This chain joins TRBV24-1 and TRBJ2-6; D remains unclear. This CDR3 spans 13 amino acids. Looked up from germline, CDR1 is KGHDR and CDR2 is SFDVKD. V was trimmed by 5 bases and J by 3 bases, leaving 4 bases between them. CDR3 in DNA: TGTGCCACCAGTGTAGGTGGGGCCAACGTCCTGACTTTC. It specifies CATSVGGANVLTF.

This clonotype occurred many times. The chain combines TRBV20-1 with TRBJ2-3, with TRBD2 matching over 7 bases. CDR1 is DFQATT and CDR2 is SNEGSKA in the germline V gene (reference sequence). This CDR3 is 13 amino acids long. V shed 5 bases, J shed 6 bases, and the junction held 8 bases outside the gene matches. CDR3 in amino acids: CSAFSAGFDTQYF. Here the CDR3 DNA reads TGCAGTGCTTTCTCAGCGGGATTCGATACGCAGTATTTT.

This clonotype was observed a few times. CDR3 region: CSGGDRLVNLPEQFF. DNA of the CDR3: TGCAGTGGGGGGGACCGACTAGTAAACCTCCCTGAGCAGTTCTTC. The chain joins TRBV20-1 to TRBJ2-1; weak D call: TRBD2 (6 bases). CDR3 length: 15 residues. Germline V gives CDR1 DFQATT, CDR2 SNEGSKA (reference sequence). V was shortened by 7 bases and J by 9 bases, with 25 bases between the two germline ends.

J is TRBJ1-1 and V is TRBV3-1; D gene unclear. The germline CDR1 and CDR2 sequences are LGHDT and YNNKEL (reference sequence). Deletions cut 4 bases from V and 4 bases from J, with 13 bases between. This CDR3 spans 14 amino acids. Here the CDR3 reads CASSPSYGATEAFF. The CDR3 nucleotides are TGTGCCAGCAGCCCAAGTTACGGAGCCACTGAAGCTTTCTTT.

The table lists this clonotype with many counts. The chain carries TRBV5-1 and TRBJ2-7, with D perhaps TRBD2 (5 bases). V was trimmed by 0 bases and J by 3 bases, leaving 13 bases between them. Germline V lookup: CDR1 SGHRS, CDR2 YFSETQ. The CDR3 contains 15 residues. In nucleotides, the CDR3 is TGCGCCAGCAGCTTGGATCGAGGGCCGGGCTACGAGCAGTACTTC. This gives the protein CASSLDRGPGYEQYF.

This clonotype was recorded many times. The junction departs from germline at one end; a sequencing error may be responsible. The chain combines TRBV12-3 or TRBV12-4 with TRBJ2-3; 13 bases match TRBD2. The CDR3 length is 15 residues. CDR3 bases: TGTGCCAGCAGCTGGACTAGCGGGAGCAGAGATACGCAGTATTTT. Translation: CASSWTSGSRDTQYF.

This clonotype was detected a few times. The rearrangement uses TRBV28 and TRBJ2-1, with 8 bases identical to TRBD1. The CDR3 sequence is 16 residues long. Trimming took 5 bases from V and 7 from J; bases not matched to a gene: 13. Germline assignment: CDR1 MDHEN and CDR2 SYDVKM. The CDR3 bases are TGTGCCAGCAGTCGACCAGGGGGCGTCCCTACTAATGAGCAGTTCTTC. It translates to CASSRPGGVPTNEQFF.

Regarding this clonotype: This clone may be a read error of a much larger clone one base away. The CDR3 DNA follows: TGTGCCAGCAGTTCAGGGTCTGGGGCCAACGTCCTGAATTTC. Translating it yields CASSSGSGANVLNF. The chain combines TRBV4-2 with TRBJ2-6; perhaps TRBD1 as D (5 bases). Per germline, CDR1 LGHNA and CDR2 YNFKEQ. The CDR3 has 14 amino acids.

The chain links TRBV12-3 or TRBV12-4 to TRBJ2-5; 9 bases match TRBD2. The V and J ends lost 3 bases and 4 bases, in that order; junction bases with no gene match: 6. The CDR3 runs 15 residues. The CDR3 spells CASSFWREGGETQYF. The CDR3, as DNA: TGTGCCAGCAGTTTTTGGCGGGAGGGCGGAGAGACCCAGTACTTC.

This clonotype was picked up a small number of times. The rearrangement uses TRBV18 and TRBJ1-1; D is perhaps TRBD1 (5 bases). The CDR3 spans 17 residues. Trimming took 2 bases from V and 0 from J, leaving 16 bases between them. Germline CDR1 is KGHSH and CDR2 is LQKENI. DNA for the CDR3: TGTGCCAGCTCACCAACAGGCGCGGGGCTATTGAACACTGAAGCTTTCTTT. It codes for CASSPTGAGLLNTEAFF.

In its sample, this clonotype was seen a few times. The chain joins TRBV5-5 to TRBJ2-7; D could derive from TRBD1 or TRBD2 (6 bases each). The CDR3 is 14 amino acids. CDR1 is SGHKS, CDR2 YYEKEE, per germline (reference sequence). The ends were cut back, 5 bases at V and 3 bases at J, with 15 bases in the middle. The CDR3 sequence is CASSTGAGRYEQYF. Written as DNA, the CDR3 is TGTGCCAGCAGTACGGGGGCGGGACGCTACGAGCAGTACTTC.

The genes are TRBV12-3 or TRBV12-4 and TRBJ1-3, with TRBD1 matching over 8 bases. Germline trimming cut 7 bases from V and 6 bases from J; bases unmatched to any gene: 8. The CDR3 runs 14 residues. DNA of the CDR3: TGTGCCAGCACCCGGACAGGGAAGGCAAACACCATATATTTT. Amino acids: CASTRTGKANTIYF.

The chain is built from TRBV4-1 and TRBJ2-5, with D unresolved. The CDR3 has 15 residues. Trimming pared 3 bases from V and 2 bases from J, leaving 13 bases between. The germline V gene has CDR1 MGHRA and CDR2 YSYEKL. In DNA form, the CDR3 reads TGCGCCAGCAGCCAGCTCTACCGATATCAAGAGACCCAGTACTTC. Translation gives CASSQLYRYQETQYF.

This clonotype was seen repeatedly, ten times or more. The rearrangement joins TRBV20-1 to TRBJ1-1; D remains ambiguous. This CDR3 has 13 residues. The V gene lost 6 bases and the J gene lost 0 bases, with 11 bases spanning the gap. The V gene's germline CDR1 is DFQATT and CDR2 SNEGSKA (reference sequence). The DNA for the CDR3 is TGCAGTGCCCTTCCCCATATGAACACTGAAGCTTTCTTT. Its translation is CSALPHMNTEAFF.

The V gene is TRBV12-3 or TRBV12-4, the J gene TRBJ1-2; 7 nucleotides agree with TRBD1. The CDR3 totals 13 residues. V lost 6 bases to trimming and J lost 7 bases; unmatched junction nucleotides: 8. The CDR3 sequence: CASRLGQVGGYTF. The CDR3 DNA is TGTGCCAGCAGGCTAGGACAGGTTGGTGGCTACACCTTC.

This clonotype was recorded a few times. The chain has TRBV29-1 and TRBJ2-7, with 7 bases that match TRBD1. The germline V gene has CDR1 SQVTM and CDR2 ANQGSEA. Trimming took 6 bases from V and 5 from J; bases not matched to a gene: 10. This CDR3 has 13 amino acids. The CDR3 spells CSVSPTGSNEQYF. The CDR3 DNA reads as TGCAGCGTAAGCCCGACAGGGTCCAACGAGCAGTACTTC.

The V gene is TRBV20-1, the J gene TRBJ2-7; possible D gene TRBD2, 6 bases. V was clipped by 5 bases and J by 3 bases, with 14 bases between them. Germline V gene data show CDR1 as DFQATT and CDR2 as SNEGSKA (reference sequence). The CDR3 length is 13 residues. The CDR3 bases are TGCAGTGCTCGGGACCTGACTAGCTACGAGCAGTACTTC. It encodes CSARDLTSYEQYF.

The table lists this clonotype with a few counts. The V and J genes are TRBV11-3 and TRBJ2-1, with D hard to call. The length of the CDR3 is 13 residues. The V gene's germline CDR1 is SGHNT and CDR2 YENEEA. V was clipped by 5 bases and J by 6 bases, with 11 bases between them. CDR3 sequence: CASSPYRVNEQFF. The CDR3 DNA follows: TGTGCCAGCAGCCCTTACAGAGTCAATGAGCAGTTCTTC.